One sample yielded the 3 T cell receptor beta chains listed below, sequenced in a study of response to subunit inactivated influenza vaccine. TCRdb called the RT-PCR reads again in MiXCR, with one record for every CDR3 protein. The repertoire holds 650,000 to 850,000 distinct CDR3 sequences, with 11% to 15% as singletons. The specimen comprised PBMCs from blood, sampled 14 days before vaccination. The source of these receptors is a man aged 50 to 59 who received an inactivated influenza vaccine.

V is TRBV10-3 and J is TRBJ2-6; TRBD1 matches 10 bases. The CDR3 spans 18 residues. V was pared by 6 bases and J by 5 bases, with 13 bases of the junction left unmatched. Germline V gene data show CDR1 as ENHRY and CDR2 as SYGVKD. The CDR3 DNA follows: TGTGCCATCAGGGCGACAGGGGGCACCCGTTTTAGGGCCAACGTCCTGACTTTC. Protein: CAIRATGGTRFRANVLTF.

This clonotype has at least ten counts. The J gene is TRBJ2-1, the V gene TRBV7-2, with unresolved D. The V gene lost 5 bases and the J gene lost 3 bases, with 17 bases spanning the gap. Germline V lookup: CDR1 SGHTA, CDR2 FQGNSA. This CDR3 is built from 16 residues. CDR3 protein: CASSPQELLGYNEQFF. The CDR3 DNA reads as TGTGCCAGCAGCCCTCAGGAACTATTGGGCTACAATGAGCAGTTCTTC.

The chain couples TRBV28 to TRBJ1-6; D is uncertain. In germline, CDR1 is MDHEN, CDR2 SYDVKM. Trimming shortened V by 6 bases and J by 2 bases, and 11 bases separated the two germline ends. The CDR3 is 15 residues long. This CDR3 reads CASSWRRPYNSPLHF. CDR3 DNA sequence: TGTGCCAGCAGCTGGCGAAGGCCCTATAATTCACCCCTCCACTTT.